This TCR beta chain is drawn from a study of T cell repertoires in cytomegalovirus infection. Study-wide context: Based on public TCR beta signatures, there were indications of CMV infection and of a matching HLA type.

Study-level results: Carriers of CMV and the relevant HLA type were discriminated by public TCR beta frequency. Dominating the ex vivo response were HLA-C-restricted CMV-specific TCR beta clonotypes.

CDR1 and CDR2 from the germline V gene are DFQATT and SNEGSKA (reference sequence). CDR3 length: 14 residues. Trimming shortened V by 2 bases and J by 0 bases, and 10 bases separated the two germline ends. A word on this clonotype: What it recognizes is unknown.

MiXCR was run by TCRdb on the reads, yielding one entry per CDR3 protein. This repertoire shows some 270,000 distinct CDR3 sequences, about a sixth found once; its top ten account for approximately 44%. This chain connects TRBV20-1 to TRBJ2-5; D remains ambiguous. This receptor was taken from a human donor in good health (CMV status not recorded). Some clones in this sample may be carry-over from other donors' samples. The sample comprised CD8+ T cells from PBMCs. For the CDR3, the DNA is TGCAGTGCTAGATACACCAGGAACCAAGAGACCCAGTACTTC. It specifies CSARYTRNQETQYF.